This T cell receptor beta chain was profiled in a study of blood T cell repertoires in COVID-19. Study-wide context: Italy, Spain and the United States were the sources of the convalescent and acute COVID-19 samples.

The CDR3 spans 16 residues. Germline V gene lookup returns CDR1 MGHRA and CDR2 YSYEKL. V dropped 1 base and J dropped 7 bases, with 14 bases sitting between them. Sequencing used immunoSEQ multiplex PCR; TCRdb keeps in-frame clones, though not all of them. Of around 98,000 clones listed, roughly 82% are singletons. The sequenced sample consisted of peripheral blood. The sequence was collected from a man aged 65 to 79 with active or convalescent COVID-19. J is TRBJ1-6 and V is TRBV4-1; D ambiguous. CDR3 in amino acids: CASSQVVAASNSPLHF. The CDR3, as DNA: TGCGCCAGCAGCCAAGTTGTGGCCGCCTCCAATTCACCCCTCCACTTT.